This record concerns one T cell receptor beta chain sequence. Its antigen remains unidentified. Per-nucleotide qualities are absent, and no much larger clonotype sits a single base away. This entry belongs to a study of T cell responses to AZD1222 COVID-19 vaccine (dated by TCRdb to the early 2020s). For the wider study: A total of about 230 trial participants underwent TCR sequencing, of whom roughly 210 received two doses of AZD1222 and 26 received two doses of the MenACWY control vaccine. Trial participants were enrolled by age into subgroups of 18-55, 56-69 and 70-plus years, and around 150, 28 and 57 TCR-sequenced participants, respectively, were included in these subgroups. Study-wide conclusions, independent of this receptor: Nearly half of unique spike-specific TCRs reportedly recognized epitopes outside regions mutated in the B.1.351 and B.1.1.7 variants. The 56-69-year group was small, and its depth increase did not reach significance, likely because of low power. Most participants were white British and females outnumbered males, and the authors suggested that clonal diversity may have been underestimated. Spike-specific TCR breadth and depth rose significantly after two AZD1222 doses compared with day 0 and with MenACWY recipients. Conclusions about previously exposed vaccinees are limited because only six or seven AZD1222 recipients were SARS-CoV-2 seropositive at baseline. Because no samples from the day 14 peak response were available, repertoires could be characterized only after the peak T cell response. CD4 TCRs associated with the vaccine covered the entire spike protein, and the dominant responses were in regions 160-218 and 743-854.

The time point label, as the study defines it: baseline before first vaccination. This sample's treatment or condition label indicates: meningococcal conjugate vaccine given as trial control. Samples from vaccinated people were obtained from the UK trials COV001 and COV002, which included a single-blind randomized controlled phase 2/3 trial of AZD1222 (ChAdOx1 nCoV-19) in healthy adults. For TCRbeta chain sequencing, PBMC samples from trial participants were taken at day 0 and at day 28 after the second dose. The CDR3 regions of human TCRbeta chains were analyzed by immunosequencing. The source study handled its data this way. Repertoire TCRs were checked for matches against a reference library of SARS-CoV-2-specific TCRs that had been generated using the MIRA antigen-specificity platform. Breadth was defined as the fraction of unique TCRs that were SARS-CoV-2-associated, and depth was defined as the fraction of total T cells that were SARS-CoV-2-associated. Using the MIRA data, every spike-specific TCR was mapped to the spike region that the TCR reacted to and assigned to either a CD4 or a CD8 class. Log10-transformed breadth and depth values were compared by one-way ANOVA with Sidak's multiple comparisons tests. What TCRdb holds here is the immuneACCESS table cut down to in-frame rearrangements. Part of the clones is not present; checked against another copy, under half of the missing clones reflect an unresolved V gene, and the others are unexplained. D and trimming come from the DNA, and the V and J calls and clone size come from that table. This sample comprises approximately 220,000 clones, 85% to 95% of them detected only once. The top ten clones comprise 0.95% to 1.1% of the sample.

Taken from cysteine to phenylalanine, the CDR3 has 14 residues. The read is trimmed to its CDR3 DNA, 42 bases read in frame from base 1. The trim is 7 bases for V and 0 bases for J, with a gap of 10 bases between the germline ends. Taken from the germline V gene, the CDR1 and CDR2 loops are MNHEY and SVGAGI. The source material was peripheral blood, sampled on day 0 of MenACWY control vaccination. The receptor's source is an adult in good health. This chain joins TRBV6-5 to TRBJ1-5; the D gene remains uncertain. The nucleotide sequence is given as TGTGCCAGCAAAGAGTTTAATAGCAATCAGCCCCAGCATTTT. Translation gives CASKEFNSNQPQHF.